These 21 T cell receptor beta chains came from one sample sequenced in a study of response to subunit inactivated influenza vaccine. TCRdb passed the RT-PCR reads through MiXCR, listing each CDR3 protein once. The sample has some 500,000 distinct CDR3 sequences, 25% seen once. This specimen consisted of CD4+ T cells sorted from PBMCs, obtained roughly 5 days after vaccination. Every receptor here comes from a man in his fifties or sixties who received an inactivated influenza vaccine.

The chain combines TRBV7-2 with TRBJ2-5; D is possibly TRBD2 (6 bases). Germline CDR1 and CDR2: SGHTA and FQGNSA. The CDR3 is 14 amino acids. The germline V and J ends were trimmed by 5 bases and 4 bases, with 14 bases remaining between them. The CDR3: CASSPTNGGETQYF. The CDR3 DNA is TGTGCCAGCAGCCCGACAAACGGGGGAGAGACCCAGTACTTC.

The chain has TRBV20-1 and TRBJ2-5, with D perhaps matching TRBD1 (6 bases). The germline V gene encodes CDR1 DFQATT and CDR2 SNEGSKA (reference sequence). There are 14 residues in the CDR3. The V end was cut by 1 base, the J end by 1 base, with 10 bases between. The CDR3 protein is CSARVRTAQETQYF. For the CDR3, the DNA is TGCAGTGCTAGAGTCCGGACAGCCCAAGAGACCCAGTACTTC.

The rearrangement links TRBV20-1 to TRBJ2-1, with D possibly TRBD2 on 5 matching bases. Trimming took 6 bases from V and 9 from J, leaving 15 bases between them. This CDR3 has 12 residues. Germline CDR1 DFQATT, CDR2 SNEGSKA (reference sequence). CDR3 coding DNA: TGCAGTGCACAGCGGAGAACTGGTGAGCAGTTCTTC. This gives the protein CSAQRRTGEQFF.

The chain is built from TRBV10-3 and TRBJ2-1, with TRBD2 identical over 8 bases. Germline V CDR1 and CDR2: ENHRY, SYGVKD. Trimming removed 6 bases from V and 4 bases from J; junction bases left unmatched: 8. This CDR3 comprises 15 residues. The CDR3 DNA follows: TGTGCCATCAGCAAAATAGCGGGGAGTTACAATGAGCAGTTCTTC. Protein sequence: CAISKIAGSYNEQFF.

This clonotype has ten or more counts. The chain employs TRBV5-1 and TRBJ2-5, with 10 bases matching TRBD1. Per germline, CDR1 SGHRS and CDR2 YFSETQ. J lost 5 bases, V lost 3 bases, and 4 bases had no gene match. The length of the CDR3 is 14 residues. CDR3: CASSWKGQGETQYF. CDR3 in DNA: TGCGCCAGCAGCTGGAAGGGACAGGGGGAGACCCAGTACTTC.

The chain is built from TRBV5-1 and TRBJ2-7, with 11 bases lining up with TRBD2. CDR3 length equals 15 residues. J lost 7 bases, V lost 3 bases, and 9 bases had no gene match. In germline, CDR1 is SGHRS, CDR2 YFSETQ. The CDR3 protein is CASSSFLAGGGEQYF. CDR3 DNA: TGCGCCAGCAGCTCCTTTCTAGCGGGAGGTGGGGAGCAGTACTTC.

CDR3: CASSQDGHGTRGHEQFF. In DNA form, the CDR3 reads TGCGCCAGCAGCCAAGATGGCCATGGGACCCGTGGTCATGAGCAGTTCTTC. The V gene is TRBV4-1, the J gene TRBJ2-1; D is possibly TRBD1 or TRBD2 (5 bases each). V lost 0 bases and J 8 bases, leaving 20 bases between the germline ends. CDR1 is MGHRA and CDR2 is YSYEKL in the germline V gene. The CDR3 totals 17 residues.

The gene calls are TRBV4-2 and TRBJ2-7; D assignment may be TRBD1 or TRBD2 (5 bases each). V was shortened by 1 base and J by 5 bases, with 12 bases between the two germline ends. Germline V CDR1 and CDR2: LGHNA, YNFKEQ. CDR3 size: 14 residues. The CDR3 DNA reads TGTGCCAGCAGCCAAGGGGGGAGAGCCCACGAGCAGTACTTC. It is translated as CASSQGGRAHEQYF.

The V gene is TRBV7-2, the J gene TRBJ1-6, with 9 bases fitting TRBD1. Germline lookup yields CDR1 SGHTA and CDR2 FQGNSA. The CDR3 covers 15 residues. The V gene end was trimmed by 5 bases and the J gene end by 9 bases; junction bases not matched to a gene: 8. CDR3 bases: TGTGCCAGCAGCCCCCAGACAGGGGGAATTTCACCCCTCCACTTT. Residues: CASSPQTGGISPLHF.

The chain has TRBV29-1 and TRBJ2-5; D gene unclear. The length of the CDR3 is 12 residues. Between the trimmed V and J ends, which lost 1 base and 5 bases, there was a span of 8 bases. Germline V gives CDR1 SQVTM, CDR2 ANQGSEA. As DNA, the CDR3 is TGCAGCGTTGAAGTCCTGGGCGAGACCCAGTACTTC. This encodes CSVEVLGETQYF.

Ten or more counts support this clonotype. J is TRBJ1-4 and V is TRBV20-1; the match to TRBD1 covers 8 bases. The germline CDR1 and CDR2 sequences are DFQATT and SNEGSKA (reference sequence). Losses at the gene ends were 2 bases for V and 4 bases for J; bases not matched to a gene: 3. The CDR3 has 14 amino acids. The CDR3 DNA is TGCAGTGCTAGACTCGGACAGGGTAATGAAAAACTGTTTTTT. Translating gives CSARLGQGNEKLFF.

The CDR3 region has the DNA TGTGCCACCAAGCGGGACAGGGGCGTCAATGAGCAGTTCTTC. Translation gives CATKRDRGVNEQFF. The chain joins TRBV15 to TRBJ2-1; 10 bases fit TRBD1. The CDR3 spans 14 residues. V dropped 7 bases and J dropped 6; count of bases not matched to a gene: 6. Germline assignment: CDR1 LNHNV and CDR2 YYDKDF (reference sequence).

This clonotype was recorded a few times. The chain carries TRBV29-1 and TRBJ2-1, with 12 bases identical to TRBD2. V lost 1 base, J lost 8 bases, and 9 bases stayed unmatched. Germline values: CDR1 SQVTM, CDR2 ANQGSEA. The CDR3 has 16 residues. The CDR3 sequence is CSVEGLAGEGWDEQFF. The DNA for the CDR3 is TGCAGCGTTGAAGGACTAGCGGGAGAGGGGTGGGATGAGCAGTTCTTC.

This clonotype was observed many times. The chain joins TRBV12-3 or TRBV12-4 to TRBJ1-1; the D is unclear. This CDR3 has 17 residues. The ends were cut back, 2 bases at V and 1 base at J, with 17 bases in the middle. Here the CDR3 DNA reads TGTGCCAGCAGTTTAACCGGCCGAATAGTATCGAACACTGAAGCTTTCTTT. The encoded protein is CASSLTGRIVSNTEAFF.

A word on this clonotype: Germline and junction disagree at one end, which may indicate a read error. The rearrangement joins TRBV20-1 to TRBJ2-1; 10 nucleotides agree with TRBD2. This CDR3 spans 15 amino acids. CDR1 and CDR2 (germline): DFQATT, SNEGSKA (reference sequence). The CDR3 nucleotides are TGCAGTGCGGCCCTAGCGGGGGAGACTTACAATGAGAAGTTCTTC. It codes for CSAALAGETYNEKFF.

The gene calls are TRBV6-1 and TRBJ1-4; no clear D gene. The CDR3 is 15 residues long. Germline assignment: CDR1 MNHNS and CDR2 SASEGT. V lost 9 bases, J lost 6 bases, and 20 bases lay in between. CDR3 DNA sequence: TGTGCCAGTGTTCGGGGTCGGGTATTATATGAAAAACTGTTTTTT. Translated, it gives CASVRGRVLYEKLFF.

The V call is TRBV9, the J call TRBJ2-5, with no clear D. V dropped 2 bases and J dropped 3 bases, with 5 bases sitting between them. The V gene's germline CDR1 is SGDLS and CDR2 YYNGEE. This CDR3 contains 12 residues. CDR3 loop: CASSVGEETQYF. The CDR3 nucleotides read TGTGCCAGCAGCGTCGGTGAAGAGACCCAGTACTTC.

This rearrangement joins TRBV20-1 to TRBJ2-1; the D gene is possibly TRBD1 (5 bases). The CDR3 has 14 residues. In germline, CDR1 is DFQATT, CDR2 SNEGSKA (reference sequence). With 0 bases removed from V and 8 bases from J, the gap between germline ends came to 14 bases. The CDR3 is CSAREGAPRDEQFF. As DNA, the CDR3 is TGCAGTGCTAGAGAAGGGGCCCCAAGGGATGAGCAGTTCTTC.

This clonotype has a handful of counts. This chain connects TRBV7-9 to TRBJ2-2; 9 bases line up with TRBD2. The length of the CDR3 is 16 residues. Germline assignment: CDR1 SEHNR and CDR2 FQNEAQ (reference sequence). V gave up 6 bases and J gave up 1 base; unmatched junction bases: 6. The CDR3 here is CASRALAGKNTGELFF. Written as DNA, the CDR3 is TGTGCCAGCAGGGCTCTAGCGGGGAAGAACACCGGGGAGCTGTTTTTT.

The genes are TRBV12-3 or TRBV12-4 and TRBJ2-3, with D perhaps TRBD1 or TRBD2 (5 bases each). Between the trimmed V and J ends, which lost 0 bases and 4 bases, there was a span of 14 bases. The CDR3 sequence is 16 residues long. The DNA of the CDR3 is TGTGCCAGCAGTTTAGCCCCGACTCTGGGGGCAGATACGCAGTATTTT. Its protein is CASSLAPTLGADTQYF.

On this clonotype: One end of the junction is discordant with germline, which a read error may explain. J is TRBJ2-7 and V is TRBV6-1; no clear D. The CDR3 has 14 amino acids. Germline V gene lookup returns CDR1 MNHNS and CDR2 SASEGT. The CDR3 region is CARSEISPSNEQYF. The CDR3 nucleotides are TGTGCCCGCAGTGAAATTTCCCCTTCAAACGAGCAGTACTTC.